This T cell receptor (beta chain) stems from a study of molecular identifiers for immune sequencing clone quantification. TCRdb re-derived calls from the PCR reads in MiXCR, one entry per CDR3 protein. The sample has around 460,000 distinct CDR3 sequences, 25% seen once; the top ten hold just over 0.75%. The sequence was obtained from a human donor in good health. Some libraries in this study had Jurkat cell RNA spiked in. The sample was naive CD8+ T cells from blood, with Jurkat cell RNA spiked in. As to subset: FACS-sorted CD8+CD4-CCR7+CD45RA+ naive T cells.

DNA for the CDR3: TGTGCTTCGCCGGGGGCCCAGAACACTGAAGCTTTCTTT. Protein sequence: CASPGAQNTEAFF. V is TRBV6-1 and J is TRBJ1-1; a weak D match, TRBD1 (6 bases). Per germline, CDR1 MNHNS and CDR2 SASEGT. The CDR3 is 13 residues long.